This T cell receptor beta chain was found in a study of cytomegalovirus exposure and HLA in healthy donors. Study-wide points: Accurate HLA-A and HLA-B prediction from TCR beta sequences was reported for most subjects. Rare TCR sequences dominated, though some public TCRs recurred in many donors. In a later analysis, V- and J-gene trimming of beta chains associated with a DCLRE1C missense variant, replicated independently.

Use of 60 Vbeta and 13 Jbeta primers characterized the PCR. Assay used: immunoSEQ multiplex PCR; TCRdb lists only in-frame clones, some missing. The top ten hold approximately 0.098% of the sample, which has approximately 190,000 clones, roughly four fifths seen once. CDR1 and CDR2 (germline): SEHNR, FQNEAQ (reference sequence). Trimming took 5 bases from V and 4 from J; bases not matched to a gene: 7. The CDR3 runs 14 residues. With regard to this clone: What it binds is unknown.

This clonotype originated in a boy aged 2 to 10 in good health and CMV-seronegative. Sequenced material: PBMCs. The chain carries TRBV7-9 and TRBJ1-1, with TRBD1 matching over 7 bases. Written as DNA, the CDR3 is TGTGCCAGCAGCCCCCCCCGACAGGGCACTGAAGCTTTCTTT. This translates into CASSPPRQGTEAFF.